What follows describes a single T cell receptor (beta chain). In its sample, this clone was seen a few times. Its recognized antigen is unknown. The sample holds no much larger clone one base away, and base qualities are not on file. From the cysteine through the phenylalanine, the CDR3 covers 12 amino acids. Only the CDR3 region is kept as DNA, spanning 36 bases read in frame from base 1. V drops 3 bases and J drops 5 bases, leaving 8 bases in between. CDR1 MNHEY and CDR2 SMNVEV were looked up in the germline V gene (reference sequence). This entry belongs to a study of control samples from healthy donors and cancer patients (TCRdb year 2020). The library was made by the immunoSEQ multiplex PCR assay. TCRdb holds this immuneACCESS table with in-frame rearrangements only. Some clones are missing; in checked studies, unresolved V genes explain under half, and the rest has no known cause. This sample comprises fewer than 95,000 clones, approximately 86% of them detected only once. Jointly, the top ten make up around 20% of the sample.

This sequence uses TRBV27 and TRBJ2-7; the D gene is not confidently resolved. Source material: blood. The clonotype originates from a man aged 25 to 45 in good health. The bases read TGTGCCAGCAGTTTCGTGGGCCACGAGCAGTACTTC. It translates as CASSFVGHEQYF.